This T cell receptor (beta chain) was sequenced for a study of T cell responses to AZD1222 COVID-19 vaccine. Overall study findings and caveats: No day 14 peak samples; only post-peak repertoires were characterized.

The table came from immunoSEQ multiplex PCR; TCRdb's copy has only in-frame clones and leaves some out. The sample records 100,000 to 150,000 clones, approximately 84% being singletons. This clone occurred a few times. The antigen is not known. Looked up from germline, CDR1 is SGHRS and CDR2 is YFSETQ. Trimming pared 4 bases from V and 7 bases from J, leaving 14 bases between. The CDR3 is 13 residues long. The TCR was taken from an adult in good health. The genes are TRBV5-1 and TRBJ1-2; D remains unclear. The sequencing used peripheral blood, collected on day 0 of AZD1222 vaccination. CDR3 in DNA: TGCGCCAGCAGCCCGGTCGAGTCGGCTGGCTACACCTTC. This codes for CASSPVESAGYTF.